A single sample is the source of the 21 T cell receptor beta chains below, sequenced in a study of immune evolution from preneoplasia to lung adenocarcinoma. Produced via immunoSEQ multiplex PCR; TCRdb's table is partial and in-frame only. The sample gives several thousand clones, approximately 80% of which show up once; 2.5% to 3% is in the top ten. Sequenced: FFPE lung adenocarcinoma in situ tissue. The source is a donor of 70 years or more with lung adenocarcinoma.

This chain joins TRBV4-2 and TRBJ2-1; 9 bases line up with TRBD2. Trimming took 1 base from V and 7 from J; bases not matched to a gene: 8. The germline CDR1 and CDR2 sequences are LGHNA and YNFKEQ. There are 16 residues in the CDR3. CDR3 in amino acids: CASSQVSAGGINEQFF. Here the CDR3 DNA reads TGTGCCAGCAGCCAAGTGTCAGCGGGAGGAATTAATGAGCAGTTCTTC.

The CDR3, as DNA: TGTGCCAGCTCACCTGGAGGGGGGTCCTACAATGAGCAGTTCTTC. Its protein is CASSPGGGSYNEQFF. The chain uses TRBV18 and TRBJ2-1, with D tentatively TRBD1 or TRBD2 (6 bases each). With 3 bases removed from V and 1 base from J, the gap between germline ends came to 10 bases. The CDR3 is 15 residues long. CDR1 KGHSH and CDR2 LQKENI come from the germline V gene.

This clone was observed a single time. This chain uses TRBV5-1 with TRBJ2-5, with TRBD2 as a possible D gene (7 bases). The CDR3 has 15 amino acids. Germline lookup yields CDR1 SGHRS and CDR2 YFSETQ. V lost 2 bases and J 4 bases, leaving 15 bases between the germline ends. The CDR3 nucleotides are TGCGCCAGCAGCTTTGGGGGGGCGTTGGGAGAGACCCAGTACTTC. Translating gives CASSFGGALGETQYF.

The CDR3 loop reads CASSISTMNTGELFF. Here the CDR3 DNA reads TGTGCCAGTAGTATCTCCACCATGAACACCGGGGAGCTGTTTTTT. The chain combines TRBV19 with TRBJ2-2; D is unresolved. The CDR3 runs to 15 residues. Trimming pared 3 bases from V and 1 base from J, leaving 9 bases between. Germline V gene lookup returns CDR1 LNHDA and CDR2 SQIVND (reference sequence).

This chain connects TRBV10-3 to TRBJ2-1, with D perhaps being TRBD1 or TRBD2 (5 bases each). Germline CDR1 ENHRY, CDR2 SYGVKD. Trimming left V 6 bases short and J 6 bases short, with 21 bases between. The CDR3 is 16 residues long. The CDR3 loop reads CAISRGAPSRGNEQFF. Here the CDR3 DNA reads TGTGCCATCAGCCGAGGGGCTCCATCTAGGGGCAATGAGCAGTTCTTC.

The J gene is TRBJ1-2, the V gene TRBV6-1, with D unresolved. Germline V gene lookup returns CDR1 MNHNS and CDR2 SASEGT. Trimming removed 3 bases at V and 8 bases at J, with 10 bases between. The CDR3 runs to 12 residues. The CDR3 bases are TGTGCCAGCAGTGACCGGGTATACGGCTACACCTTC. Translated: CASSDRVYGYTF.

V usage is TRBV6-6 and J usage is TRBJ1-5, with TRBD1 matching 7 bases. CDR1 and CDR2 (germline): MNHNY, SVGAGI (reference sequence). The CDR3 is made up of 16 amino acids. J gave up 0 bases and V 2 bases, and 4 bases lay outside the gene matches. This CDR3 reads CASSYGGTVSNQPQHF. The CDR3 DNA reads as TGTGCCAGCAGTTACGGCGGGACAGTTAGCAATCAGCCCCAGCATTTT.

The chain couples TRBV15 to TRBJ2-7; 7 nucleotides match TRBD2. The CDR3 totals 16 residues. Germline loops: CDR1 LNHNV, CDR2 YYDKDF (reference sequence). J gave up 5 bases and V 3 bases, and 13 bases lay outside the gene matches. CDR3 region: CATSSDRAGAVDEQYF. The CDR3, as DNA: TGTGCCACCAGCAGTGATCGTGCGGGAGCGGTCGACGAGCAGTACTTC.

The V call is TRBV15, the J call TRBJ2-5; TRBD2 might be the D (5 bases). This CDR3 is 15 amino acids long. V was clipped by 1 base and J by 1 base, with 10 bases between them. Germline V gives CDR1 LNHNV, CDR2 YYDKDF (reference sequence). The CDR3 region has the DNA TGTGCCACCAGCAGAGGTGGAGGCAGCCAAGAGACCCAGTACTTC. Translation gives CATSRGGGSQETQYF.

CDR3 amino acids: CASSLGQGFNTEAFF. In nucleotides, the CDR3 is TGTGCCAGCAGCTTAGGGCAGGGATTTAACACTGAAGCTTTCTTT. The chain employs TRBV11-2 and TRBJ1-1; D perhaps matches TRBD1 (5 bases). The V end was cut by 1 base, the J end by 2 bases, with 11 bases between. Germline V gives CDR1 SGHAT, CDR2 FQNNGV. This CDR3 comprises 15 residues.

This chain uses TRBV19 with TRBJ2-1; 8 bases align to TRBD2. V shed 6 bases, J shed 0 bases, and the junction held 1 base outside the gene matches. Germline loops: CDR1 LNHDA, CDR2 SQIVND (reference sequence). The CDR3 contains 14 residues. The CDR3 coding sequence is TGTGCCAGTAGCGCGGGGGGCTCCTACAATGAGCAGTTCTTC. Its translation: CASSAGGSYNEQFF.

CDR3 nucleotide sequence: TGCGCCAGCAGCTTGATGCGAGAGACCCAGTACTTC. It encodes CASSLMRETQYF. The V and J genes are TRBV5-1 and TRBJ2-5; D not resolved. V lost 1 base and J 4 bases, leaving 5 bases between the germline ends. The CDR3 covers 12 residues. The germline V gene has CDR1 SGHRS and CDR2 YFSETQ.

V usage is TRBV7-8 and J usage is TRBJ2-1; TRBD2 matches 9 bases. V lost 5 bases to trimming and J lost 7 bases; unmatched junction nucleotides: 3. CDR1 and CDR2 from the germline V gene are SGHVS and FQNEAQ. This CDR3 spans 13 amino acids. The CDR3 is CASSGLAGNEQFF. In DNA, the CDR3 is TGTGCCAGCAGCGGGCTAGCGGGGAATGAGCAGTTCTTC. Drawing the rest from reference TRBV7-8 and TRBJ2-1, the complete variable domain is GAGVSQSPRYKVAKRGQDVALRCDPISGHVSLFWYQQALGQGPEFLTYFQNEAQLDKSGLPSDRFFAERPEGSVSTLKIQRTQQEDSAVYLCASSGLAGNEQFFGPGTRLTVL.

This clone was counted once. The CDR3 bases are TGTGCCAGCAGTCGGACAGTTCAAGGGATCGAGCAGTACTTC. This sequence encodes CASSRTVQGIEQYF. The chain has TRBV11-3 and TRBJ2-7, with D possibly being TRBD1 (6 bases). Germline-derived CDR1 and CDR2 are SGHNT and YENEEA. This CDR3 is built from 14 residues. The V gene lost 6 bases and the J gene lost 6 bases, with 18 bases spanning the gap.

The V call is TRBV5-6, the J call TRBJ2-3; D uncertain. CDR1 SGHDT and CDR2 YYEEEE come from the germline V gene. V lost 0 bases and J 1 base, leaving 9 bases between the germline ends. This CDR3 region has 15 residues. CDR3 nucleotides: TGTGCCAGCAGCTTGGGATCGCACCGCACAGATACGCAGTATTTT. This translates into CASSLGSHRTDTQYF. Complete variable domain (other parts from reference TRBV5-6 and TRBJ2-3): DAGVTQSPTHLIKTRGQQVTLRCSPKSGHDTVSWYQQALGQGPQFIFQYYEEEERQRGNFPDRFSGHQFPNYSSELNVNALLLGDSALYLCASSLGSHRTDTQYFGPGTRLTVL.

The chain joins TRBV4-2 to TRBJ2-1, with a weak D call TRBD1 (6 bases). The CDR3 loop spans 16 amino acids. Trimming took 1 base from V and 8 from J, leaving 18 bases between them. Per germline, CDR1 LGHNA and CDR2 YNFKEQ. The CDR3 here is CASSQVTAGARDEQFF. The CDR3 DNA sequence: TGTGCCAGCAGCCAAGTCACGGCAGGGGCCAGAGATGAGCAGTTCTTC.

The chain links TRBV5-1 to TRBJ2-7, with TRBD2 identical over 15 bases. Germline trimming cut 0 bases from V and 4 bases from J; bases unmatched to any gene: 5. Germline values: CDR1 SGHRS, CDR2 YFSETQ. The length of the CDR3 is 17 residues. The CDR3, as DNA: TGCGCCAGCAGCTTGGCCGGGGGACTAGCGGGAGGTTACGAGCAGTACTTC. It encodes CASSLAGGLAGGYEQYF.

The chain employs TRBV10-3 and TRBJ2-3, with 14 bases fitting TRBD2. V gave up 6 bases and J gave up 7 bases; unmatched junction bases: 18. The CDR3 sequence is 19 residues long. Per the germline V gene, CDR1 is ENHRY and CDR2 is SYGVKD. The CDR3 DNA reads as TGTGCCATCAGAGGCGGGACTAGCGGGAGTAGATCTTCGGGAAATACGCAGTATTTT. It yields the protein CAIRGGTSGSRSSGNTQYF.

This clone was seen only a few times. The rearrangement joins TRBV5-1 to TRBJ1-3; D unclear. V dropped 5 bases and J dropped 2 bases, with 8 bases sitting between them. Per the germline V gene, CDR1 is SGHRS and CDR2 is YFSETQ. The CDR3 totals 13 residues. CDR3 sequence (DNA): TGCGCCAGCAGTGGAACCGCTGGAAACACCATATATTTT. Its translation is CASSGTAGNTIYF. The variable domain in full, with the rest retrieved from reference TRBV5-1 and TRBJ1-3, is KAGVTQTPRYLIKTRGQQVTLSCSPISGHRSVSWYQQTPGQGLQFLFEYFSETQRNKGNFPGRFSGRQFSNSRSEMNVSTLELGDSALYLCASSGTAGNTIYFGEGSWLTVV.

The CDR3 nucleotides read TGTGCCAGCAGCCGAGGAGGGGAAGGTGGGGAAGCTTTCTTT. Protein sequence: CASSRGGEGGEAFF. The rearrangement joins TRBV11-3 to TRBJ1-1; perhaps TRBD1 as D (5 bases). CDR3 size: 14 residues. CDR1 is SGHNT, CDR2 YENEEA, per germline. Trimming removed 5 bases at V and 8 bases at J, with 18 bases between.

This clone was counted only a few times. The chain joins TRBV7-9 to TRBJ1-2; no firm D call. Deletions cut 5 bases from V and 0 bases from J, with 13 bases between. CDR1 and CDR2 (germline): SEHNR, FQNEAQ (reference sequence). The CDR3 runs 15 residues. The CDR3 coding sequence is TGTGCCAGCAGCACATGGACGGGTTCTAACTATGGCTACACCTTC. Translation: CASSTWTGSNYGYTF.